This T cell receptor beta chain was profiled in a study of cytomegalovirus exposure and HLA in healthy donors. As for the study in general: A subsequent analysis reported that the 120 validation repertoires were produced on the same platform that had also been used for the 666 first-cohort repertoires. Whole-study results and caveats: Some TCR beta chains (roughly 160 of them) were listed as cytomegalovirus-associated.

A word on this clone: Its target is not known.

TCRdb's table, derived via immunoSEQ multiplex PCR, lists solely in-frame clones and lacks some. The sample shows roughly 150,000 clones, 75% to 90% of them seen only once. V was trimmed by 6 bases and J by 0 bases, leaving 15 bases between them. Looked up from germline, CDR1 is SQVTM and CDR2 is ANQGSEA. The CDR3 has 15 residues. Material for sequencing was PBMCs. This sequence originates from a young woman in good health and CMV-seronegative. The gene calls are TRBV29-1 and TRBJ1-3; D perhaps matches TRBD1 (5 bases). CDR3 sequence reads: CSVTGTPSSGNTIYF. For the CDR3, the DNA is TGCAGCGTCACCGGGACTCCGAGCTCTGGAAACACCATATATTTT.